The entry that follows covers one TCR beta chain sequence. V was shortened by 5 bases and J by 5 bases, with 7 bases between the two germline ends. Germline CDR1 and CDR2: LNHNV and YYDKDF (reference sequence). CDR3 length equals 12 residues. Generated by immunoSEQ multiplex PCR, the TCRdb table keeps only in-frame clones and is missing some. The data show tens of thousands of clones, 87% seen once. This record belongs to a study of blood T cell repertoires in COVID-19. Study-level background: In each case, the material was cDNA or gDNA derived from T cells, B-cell-depleted T cells, or PBMCs.

The sequencing sample was made of peripheral blood. V usage is TRBV15 and J usage is TRBJ2-1, with no clear D. This TCR was sampled from a woman older than 75 with active or convalescent COVID-19. The CDR3 DNA reads as TGTGCCACCAGCCCCCACAACAATGAGCAGTTCTTC. It specifies CATSPHNNEQFF.